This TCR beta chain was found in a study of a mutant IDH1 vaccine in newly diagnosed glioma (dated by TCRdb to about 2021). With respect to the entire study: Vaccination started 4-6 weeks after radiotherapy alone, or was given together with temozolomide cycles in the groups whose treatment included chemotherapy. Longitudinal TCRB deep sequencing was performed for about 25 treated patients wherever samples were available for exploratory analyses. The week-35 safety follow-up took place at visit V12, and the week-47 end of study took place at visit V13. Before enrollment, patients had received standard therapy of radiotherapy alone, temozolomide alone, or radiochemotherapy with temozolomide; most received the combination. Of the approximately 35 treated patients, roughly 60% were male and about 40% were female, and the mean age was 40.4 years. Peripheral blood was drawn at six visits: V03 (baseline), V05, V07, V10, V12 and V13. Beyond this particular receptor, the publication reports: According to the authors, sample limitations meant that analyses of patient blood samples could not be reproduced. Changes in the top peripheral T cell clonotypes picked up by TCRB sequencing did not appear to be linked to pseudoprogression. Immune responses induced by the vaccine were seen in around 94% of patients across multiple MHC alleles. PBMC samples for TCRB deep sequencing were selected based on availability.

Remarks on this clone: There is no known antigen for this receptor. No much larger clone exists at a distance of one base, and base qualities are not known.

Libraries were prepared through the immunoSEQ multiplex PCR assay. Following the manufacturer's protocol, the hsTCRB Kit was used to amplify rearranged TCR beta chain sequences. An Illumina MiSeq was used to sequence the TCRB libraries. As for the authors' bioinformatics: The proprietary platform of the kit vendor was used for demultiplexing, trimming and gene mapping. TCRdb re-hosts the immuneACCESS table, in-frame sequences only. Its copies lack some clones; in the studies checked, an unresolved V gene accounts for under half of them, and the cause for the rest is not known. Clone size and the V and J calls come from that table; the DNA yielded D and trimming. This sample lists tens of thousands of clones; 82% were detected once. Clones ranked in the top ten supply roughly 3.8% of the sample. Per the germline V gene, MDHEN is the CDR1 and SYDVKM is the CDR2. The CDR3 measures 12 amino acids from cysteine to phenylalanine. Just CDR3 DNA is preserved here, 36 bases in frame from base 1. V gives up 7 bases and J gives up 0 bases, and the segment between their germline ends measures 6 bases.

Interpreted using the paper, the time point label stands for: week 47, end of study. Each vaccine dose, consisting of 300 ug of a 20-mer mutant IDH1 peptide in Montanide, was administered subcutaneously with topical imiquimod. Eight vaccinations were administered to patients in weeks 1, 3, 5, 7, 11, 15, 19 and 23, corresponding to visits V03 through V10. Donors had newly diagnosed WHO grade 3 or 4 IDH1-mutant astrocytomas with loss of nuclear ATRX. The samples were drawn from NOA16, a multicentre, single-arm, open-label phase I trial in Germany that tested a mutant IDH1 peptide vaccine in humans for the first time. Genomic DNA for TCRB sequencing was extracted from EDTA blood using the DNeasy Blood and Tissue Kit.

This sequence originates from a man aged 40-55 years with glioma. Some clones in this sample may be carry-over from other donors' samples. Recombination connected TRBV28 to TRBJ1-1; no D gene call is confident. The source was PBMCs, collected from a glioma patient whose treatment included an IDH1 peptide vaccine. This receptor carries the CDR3 CASTEMNTEAFF. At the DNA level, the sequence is TGTGCCAGCACTGAGATGAACACTGAAGCTTTCTTT.